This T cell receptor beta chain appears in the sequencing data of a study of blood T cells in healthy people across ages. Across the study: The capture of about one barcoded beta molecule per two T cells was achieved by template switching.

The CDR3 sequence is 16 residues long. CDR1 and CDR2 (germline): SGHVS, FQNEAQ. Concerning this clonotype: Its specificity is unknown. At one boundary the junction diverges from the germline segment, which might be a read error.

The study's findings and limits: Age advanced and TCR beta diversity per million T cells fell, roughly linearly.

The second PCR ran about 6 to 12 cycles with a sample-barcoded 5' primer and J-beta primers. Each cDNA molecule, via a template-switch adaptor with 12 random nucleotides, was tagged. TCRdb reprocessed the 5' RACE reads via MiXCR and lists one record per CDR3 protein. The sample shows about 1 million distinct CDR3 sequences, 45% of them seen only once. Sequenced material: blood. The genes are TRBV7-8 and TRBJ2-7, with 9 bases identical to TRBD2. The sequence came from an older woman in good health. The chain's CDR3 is CASSIASAGGAYEQYF. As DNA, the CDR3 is TGTGCCAGCAGCATAGCGTCGGCGGGAGGGGCCTACGAGCAGTACTTC. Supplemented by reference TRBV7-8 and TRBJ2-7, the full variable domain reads GAGVSQSPRYKVAKRGQDVALRCDPISGHVSLFWYQQALGQGPEFLTYFQNEAQLDKSGLPSDRFFAERPEGSVSTLKIQRTQQEDSAVYLCASSIASAGGAYEQYFGPGTRLTVT.